Below, one T cell receptor beta chain is given with its context. As yet, its antigen is unknown. TCRdb's table, derived via immunoSEQ multiplex PCR, lists solely in-frame clones and lacks some. This table holds more than 50,000 clones, 76% found once. CDR1 is LNHDA, CDR2 SQIVND, per germline (reference sequence). Trimming cost V 3 bases and J 12 bases, with 15 bases left between them. The CDR3 is made up of 14 amino acids. Antigen-specific CD4+ T cell clonotypes were called by their expansion after viral peptide-pool culture in ViraFEST. Subsequent to less than twelve days of culture, CD4+ T cells were isolated. All participants had two doses of either the BNT162b2 or mRNA-1273 vaccine. In culture with approximately 9.5 IU/ml IL-2 and about 10 ug/ml peptides, PBMC were grown at 1.5 million to 2.5 million per well. This record belongs to a study of vaccination effects on CD4 cells after COVID-19.

V usage is TRBV19 and J usage is TRBJ1-6; possible D gene TRBD1, 5 bases. Sequenced material: CD4+ T cells from PBMCs cultured with HCoV-OC43 spike peptides, taken after COVID-19 vaccination. Regarding subset: HCoV-OC43 spike overlapping peptide pool stimulation. The receptor's source is a human donor who received a COVID-19 vaccine. DNA for the CDR3: TGTGCCAGTAGTATTGGGGGGAAAGGAAAACCCCTCCACTTT. This translates into CASSIGGKGKPLHF.